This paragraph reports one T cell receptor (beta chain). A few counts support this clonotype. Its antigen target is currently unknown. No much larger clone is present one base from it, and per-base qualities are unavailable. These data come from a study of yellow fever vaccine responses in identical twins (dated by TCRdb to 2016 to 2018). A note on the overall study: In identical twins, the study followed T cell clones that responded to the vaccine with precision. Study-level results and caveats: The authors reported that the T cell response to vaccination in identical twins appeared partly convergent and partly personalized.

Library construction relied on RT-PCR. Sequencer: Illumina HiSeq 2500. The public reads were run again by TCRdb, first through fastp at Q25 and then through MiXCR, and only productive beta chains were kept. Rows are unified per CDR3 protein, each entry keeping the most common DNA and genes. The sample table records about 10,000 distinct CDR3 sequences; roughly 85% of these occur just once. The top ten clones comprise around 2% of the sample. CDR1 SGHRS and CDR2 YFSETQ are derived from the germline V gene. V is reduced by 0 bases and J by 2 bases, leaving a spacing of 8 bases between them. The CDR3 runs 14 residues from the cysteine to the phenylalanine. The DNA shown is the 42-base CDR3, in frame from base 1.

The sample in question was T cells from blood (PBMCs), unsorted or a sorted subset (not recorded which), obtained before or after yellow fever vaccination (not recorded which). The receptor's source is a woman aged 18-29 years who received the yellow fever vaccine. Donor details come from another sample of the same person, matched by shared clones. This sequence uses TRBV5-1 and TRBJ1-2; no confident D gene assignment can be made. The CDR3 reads CASSLGTLNYGYTF. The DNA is TGCGCCAGCAGCTTGGGGACCTTAAACTATGGCTACACCTTC. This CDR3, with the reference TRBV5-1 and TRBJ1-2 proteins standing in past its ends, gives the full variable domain KAGVTQTPRYLIKTRGQQVTLSCSPISGHRSVSWYQQTPGQGLQFLFEYFSETQRNKGNFPGRFSGRQFSNSRSEMNVSTLELGDSALYLCASSLGTLNYGYTFGSGTRLTVV.